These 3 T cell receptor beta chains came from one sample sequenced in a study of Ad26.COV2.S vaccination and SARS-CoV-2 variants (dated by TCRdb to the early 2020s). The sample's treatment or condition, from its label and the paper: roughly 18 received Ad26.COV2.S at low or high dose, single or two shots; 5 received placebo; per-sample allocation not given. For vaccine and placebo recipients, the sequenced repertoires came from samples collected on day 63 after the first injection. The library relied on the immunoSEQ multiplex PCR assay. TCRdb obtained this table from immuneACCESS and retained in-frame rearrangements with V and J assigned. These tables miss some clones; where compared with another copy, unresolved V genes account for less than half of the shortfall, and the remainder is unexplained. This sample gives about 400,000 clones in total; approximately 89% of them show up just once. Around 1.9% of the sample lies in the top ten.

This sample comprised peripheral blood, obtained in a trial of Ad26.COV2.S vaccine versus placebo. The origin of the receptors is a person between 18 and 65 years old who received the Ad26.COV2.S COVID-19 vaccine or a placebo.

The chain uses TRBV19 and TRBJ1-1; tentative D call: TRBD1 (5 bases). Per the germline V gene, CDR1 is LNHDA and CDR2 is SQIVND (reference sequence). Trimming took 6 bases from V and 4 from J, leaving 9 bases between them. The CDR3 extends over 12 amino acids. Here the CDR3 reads CASRSRATEAFF. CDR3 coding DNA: TGTGCCAGTAGGAGCAGGGCCACTGAAGCTTTCTTT.

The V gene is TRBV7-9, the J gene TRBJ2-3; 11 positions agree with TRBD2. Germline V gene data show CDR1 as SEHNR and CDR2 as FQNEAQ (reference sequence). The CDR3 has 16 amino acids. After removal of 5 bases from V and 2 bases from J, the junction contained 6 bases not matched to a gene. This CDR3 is CASSRPSGRFTDTQYF. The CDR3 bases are TGTGCCAGCAGCCGGCCTAGCGGGAGGTTCACAGATACGCAGTATTTT.

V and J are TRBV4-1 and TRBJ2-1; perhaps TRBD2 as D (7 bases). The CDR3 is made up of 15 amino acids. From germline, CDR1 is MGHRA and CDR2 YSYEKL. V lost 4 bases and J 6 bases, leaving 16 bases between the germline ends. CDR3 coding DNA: TGCGCCAGCAGCCCCGGGGGCGGGAGAGGCAATGAGCAGTTCTTC. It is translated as CASSPGGGRGNEQFF.